The T cell receptor (beta chain) under discussion was sequenced for a study of blood T cell repertoires in COVID-19. Study summary: Some COVID-19 samples were acute and others convalescent; all came from the United States, Italy and Spain. Nucleic acid was either cDNA or gDNA, and it came from T cells, B-cell-depleted T cells, or PBMCs.

V shed 5 bases and J 5 bases; nucleotides not matched to a gene: 8. Germline V gene data show CDR1 as SGHRS and CDR2 as YFSETQ. This CDR3 is built from 15 residues. The authors' processing: By means of reference gene primer amplification, nucleated cell counts were estimated. Repertoires were generated with immunoSEQ multiplex PCR, while TCRdb's copy carries only in-frame clones and drops some. Clone size and V and J calls were adopted from that table, with D and trimming inferred from the DNA. The profile shows about 46,000 clones, less than 90% of them singletons. Source material: peripheral blood. The chain carries TRBV5-1 and TRBJ2-2; 8 positions agree with TRBD1. The sequence derives from a man aged 55 to 70 with active COVID-19. CDR3 sequence: CASRLGTGGTGELFF. The DNA for the CDR3 is TGCGCCAGCAGGCTTGGAACAGGGGGGACCGGGGAGCTGTTTTTT.